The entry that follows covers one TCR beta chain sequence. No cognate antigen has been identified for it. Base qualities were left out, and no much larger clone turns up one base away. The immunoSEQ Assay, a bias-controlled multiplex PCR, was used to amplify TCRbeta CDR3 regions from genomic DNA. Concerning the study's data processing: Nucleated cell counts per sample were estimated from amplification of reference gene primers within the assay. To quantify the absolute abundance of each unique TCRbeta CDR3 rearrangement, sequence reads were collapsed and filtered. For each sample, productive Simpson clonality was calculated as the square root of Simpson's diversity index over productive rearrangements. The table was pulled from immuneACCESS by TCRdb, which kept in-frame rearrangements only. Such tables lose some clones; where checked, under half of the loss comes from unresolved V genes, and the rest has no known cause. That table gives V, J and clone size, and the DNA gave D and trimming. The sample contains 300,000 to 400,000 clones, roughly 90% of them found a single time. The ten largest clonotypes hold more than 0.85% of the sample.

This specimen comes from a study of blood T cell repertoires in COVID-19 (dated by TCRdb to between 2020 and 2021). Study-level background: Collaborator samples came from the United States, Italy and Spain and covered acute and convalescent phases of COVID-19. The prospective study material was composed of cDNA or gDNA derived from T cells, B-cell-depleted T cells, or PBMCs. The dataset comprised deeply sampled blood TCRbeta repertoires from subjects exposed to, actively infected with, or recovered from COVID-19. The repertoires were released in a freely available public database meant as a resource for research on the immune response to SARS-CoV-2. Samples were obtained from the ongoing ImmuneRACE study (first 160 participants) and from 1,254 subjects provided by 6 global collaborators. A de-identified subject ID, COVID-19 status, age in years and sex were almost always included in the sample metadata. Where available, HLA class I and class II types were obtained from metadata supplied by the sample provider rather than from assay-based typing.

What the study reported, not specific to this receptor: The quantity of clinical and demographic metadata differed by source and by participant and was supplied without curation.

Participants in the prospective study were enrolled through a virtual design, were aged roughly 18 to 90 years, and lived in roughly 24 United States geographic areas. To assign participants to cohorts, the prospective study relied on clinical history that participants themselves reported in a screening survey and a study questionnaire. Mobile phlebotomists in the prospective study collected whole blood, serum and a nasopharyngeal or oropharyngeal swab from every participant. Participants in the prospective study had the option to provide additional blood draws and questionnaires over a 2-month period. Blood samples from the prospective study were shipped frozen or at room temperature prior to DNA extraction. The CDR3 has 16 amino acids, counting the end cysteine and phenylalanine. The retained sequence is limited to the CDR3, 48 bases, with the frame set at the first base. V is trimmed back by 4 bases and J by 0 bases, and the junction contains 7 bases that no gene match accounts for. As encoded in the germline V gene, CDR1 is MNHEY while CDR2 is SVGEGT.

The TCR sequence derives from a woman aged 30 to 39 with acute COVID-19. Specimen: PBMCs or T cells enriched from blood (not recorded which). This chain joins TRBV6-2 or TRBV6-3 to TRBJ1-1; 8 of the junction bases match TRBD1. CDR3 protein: CASSWTGSLVNTEAFF. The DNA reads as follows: TGTGCCAGCAGTTGGACAGGGAGTTTGGTGAACACTGAAGCTTTCTTT.